This T cell receptor (beta chain) was sequenced in a study of blood T cell repertoires in COVID-19. In germline, CDR1 is MNHNY, CDR2 SVGAGI (reference sequence). Unmatched junction bases numbered 4, after V lost 5 bases and J lost 4 bases. The CDR3 has 13 residues. The data were produced by immunoSEQ multiplex PCR, yet TCRdb's version contains in-frame clones alone and is incomplete. Found here are about 100,000 clones, roughly 84% of them singletons; the top ten hold roughly 7.3%. The receptor comes from a man aged 25 to 40 in a cohort sampled during active COVID-19. This chain connects TRBV6-6 to TRBJ2-5; 7 nucleotides agree with TRBD2. The source material was peripheral blood. The CDR3: CASSPWTRETQYF. CDR3 coding DNA: TGTGCCAGCAGTCCCTGGACTAGAGAGACCCAGTACTTC.